Below are 28 T cell receptor beta chains sequenced from a single sample in a study of blood T cell repertoires in COVID-19 (dated by TCRdb to 2020 to 2022). The library was prepared using the immunoSEQ multiplex PCR assay. This is the immuneACCESS table as TCRdb keeps it, with only in-frame sequences that have V and J called. A part of the clones is gone; compared with another copy, unresolved V genes explain less than half, and the rest is unexplained. The sample includes 250,000 or so clones, with 80% to 90% observed a single time. Of the sample, 1.5% to 2% is held by the ten largest clones. The sample taken for sequencing was PBMCs or T cells enriched from blood (not recorded which). The receptors here all came from a woman aged 50 to 65 who had recovered from COVID-19.

The V gene is TRBV5-1, the J gene TRBJ2-7; D is possibly TRBD1 (5 bases). Germline V lookup: CDR1 SGHRS, CDR2 YFSETQ. Trimming took 4 bases from V and 0 from J, leaving 14 bases between them. CDR3 length: 15 amino acids. The CDR3 region is CASSPRQPSSYEQYF. CDR3 nucleotides: TGCGCCAGCAGCCCACGACAGCCGAGCTCCTACGAGCAGTACTTC.

This clone appeared once. The identical CDR3 is also encoded by other nucleotide sequences in the sample. The chain links TRBV4-1 to TRBJ1-2; TRBD1 is a possible D gene (5 bases). Germline V lookup: CDR1 MGHRA, CDR2 YSYEKL. Trimming stripped 0 bases from V and 4 bases from J, with 9 bases between. This CDR3 has 14 residues. This CDR3 is CASSQERQGYGYTF. CDR3 nucleotide sequence: TGCGCCAGCAGCCAAGAAAGGCAGGGCTATGGCTACACCTTC.

The genes are TRBV30 and TRBJ2-4; D is possibly TRBD2 (5 bases). CDR1 is GTSNPN and CDR2 is SVGIG in the germline V gene (reference sequence). CDR3 length equals 15 residues. Trimming took 0 bases from V and 3 from J, leaving 12 bases between them. CDR3 DNA: TGTGCCTGGAGTGTCCGAGCGAGGGACAAAAACATTCAGTACTTC. Translated, it gives CAWSVRARDKNIQYF.

The J gene is TRBJ2-1, the V gene TRBV28; D is unresolved. The V gene lost 6 bases and the J gene lost 2 bases, with 8 bases spanning the gap. This CDR3 is 13 amino acids long. Looked up from germline, CDR1 is MDHEN and CDR2 is SYDVKM. This CDR3 reads CASSRSTYNEQFF. As DNA, the CDR3 is TGTGCCAGCAGCCGAAGCACCTACAATGAGCAGTTCTTC.

This chain uses TRBV2 with TRBJ2-3; a weak D match, TRBD1 (5 bases). The germline V gene encodes CDR1 SNHLY and CDR2 FYNNEI. V dropped 6 bases and J dropped 0 bases, with 10 bases sitting between them. CDR3 length equals 14 residues. CDR3 in DNA: TGTGCCAGCAGGGGGCTCTGGAGCACAGATACGCAGTATTTT. Encoded protein: CASRGLWSTDTQYF.

The V gene is TRBV27, the J gene TRBJ2-1; the D gene is possibly TRBD2 (6 bases). The CDR3 has 11 residues. V lost 7 bases and J lost 12, with 13 bases in between. CDR1 and CDR2 (germline): MNHEY, SMNVEV (reference sequence). The CDR3 loop reads CASTSGLAQFF. The CDR3 DNA follows: TGTGCCAGCACAAGCGGGTTGGCGCAGTTCTTC.

The rearrangement joins TRBV28 to TRBJ1-1, with TRBD1 identical over 9 bases. The CDR3 runs 15 residues. CDR1 MDHEN and CDR2 SYDVKM come from the germline V gene. Trimming at V came to 5 bases and at J to 11 bases, leaving 15 bases not matched to a gene. The CDR3, as DNA: TGTGCCAGCAGTCCTAATGGACAGGGGCCATCAGGGGCTTTCTTT. It specifies CASSPNGQGPSGAFF.

The chain recombines TRBV7-8 with TRBJ1-2; D is possibly TRBD1 (5 bases). V was pared by 5 bases and J by 8 bases, with 12 bases between. The CDR3 consists of 12 residues. Per germline, CDR1 SGHVS and CDR2 FQNEAQ. The CDR3 DNA sequence: TGTGCCAGCAGCCGACTACAGGTGGGCTACACCTTC. Protein product: CASSRLQVGYTF.

The rearrangement joins TRBV9 to TRBJ2-7; 8 bases align to TRBD2. This CDR3 comprises 15 residues. The germline CDR1 and CDR2 sequences are SGDLS and YYNGEE. Losses at the gene ends were 1 base for V and 4 bases for J; bases not matched to a gene: 7. The CDR3 here is CASSVMGSGMYEQYF. In DNA form, the CDR3 reads TGTGCCAGCAGCGTAATGGGTAGCGGGATGTACGAGCAGTACTTC.

This chain uses TRBV3-1 (or the pseudogene TRBV3-2) with TRBJ2-1; 10 positions agree with TRBD1. The ends lost 4 bases at V and 6 bases at J; junction bases unmatched: 12. The CDR3 length is 17 residues. CDR1 is LGHDT and CDR2 is YNNKEL in the germline V gene (reference sequence). The CDR3 loop is CASSLVAGGQGRNEQFF. The CDR3 region has the DNA TGTGCCAGCAGCCTAGTCGCAGGGGGACAGGGGCGCAATGAGCAGTTCTTC.

V gene TRBV5-1 combines with J gene TRBJ2-2; TRBD1 aligns across 9 bases. CDR3 length: 15 amino acids. The V gene end was trimmed by 4 bases and the J gene end by 3 bases; junction bases not matched to a gene: 4. From germline, CDR1 is SGHRS and CDR2 YFSETQ. The CDR3, as DNA: TGCGCCAGCAGCCTCGGGACAGGGTACACCGGGGAGCTGTTTTTT. It encodes CASSLGTGYTGELFF. Combining the CDR3 with reference TRBV5-1 and TRBJ2-2 gives the whole variable domain KAGVTQTPRYLIKTRGQQVTLSCSPISGHRSVSWYQQTPGQGLQFLFEYFSETQRNKGNFPGRFSGRQFSNSRSEMNVSTLELGDSALYLCASSLGTGYTGELFFGEGSRLTVL.

The rearrangement joins TRBV14 to TRBJ2-7, with 9 bases fitting TRBD1. Germline loops: CDR1 SGHDN, CDR2 FVKESK. V gave up 7 bases and J gave up 3 bases; unmatched junction bases: 4. This CDR3 has 13 residues. CDR3 in amino acids: CASTPDRGYEQYF. CDR3 nucleotides: TGTGCCAGCACGCCGGACAGGGGCTACGAGCAGTACTTC.

The chain carries TRBV2 and TRBJ2-7, with TRBD2 identical over 10 bases. From germline, CDR1 is SNHLY and CDR2 FYNNEI. This CDR3 has 17 residues. J lost 6 bases, V lost 2 bases, and 13 bases had no gene match. This CDR3 is CASSESPSGSMSVEQYF. CDR3 bases: TGTGCCAGCAGTGAATCCCCTAGCGGGAGTATGTCGGTCGAGCAGTACTTC.

Only one count was recorded for this clone. V is TRBV11-1 and J is TRBJ2-5; 8 nucleotides line up with TRBD1. Per the germline V gene, CDR1 is SGHAT and CDR2 is FQDESV (reference sequence). This CDR3 comprises 13 residues. V lost 5 bases to trimming and J lost 4 bases; unmatched junction nucleotides: 3. The CDR3 DNA reads TGTGCCAGCAGCCCCACAGGGGGAGAGACCCAGTACTTC. Encoded protein: CASSPTGGETQYF.

This chain joins TRBV28 and TRBJ1-2, with TRBD1 as a possible D gene (5 bases). CDR1 is MDHEN, CDR2 SYDVKM, per germline. Trimming removed 3 bases from V and 8 bases from J, with 13 bases in between. The CDR3 runs to 13 residues. For the CDR3, the DNA is TGTGCCAGCAGTTTGCAAAGGGGTGCCGGCTACACCTTC. Amino acids: CASSLQRGAGYTF.

The rearrangement joins TRBV7-8 to TRBJ1-6, with a possible D match to TRBD1 (5 bases). The CDR3 has 16 amino acids. In germline, CDR1 is SGHVS, CDR2 FQNEAQ. Trimming took 5 bases from V and 2 from J, leaving 13 bases between them. CDR3 residues: CASSRGREPYNSPLHF. CDR3 nucleotides: TGTGCCAGCAGCCGGGGCAGGGAACCCTATAATTCACCCCTCCACTTT.

The gene calls are TRBV12-5 and TRBJ2-1; D uncertain. CDR1 LGHNT and CDR2 FRNRAP come from the germline V gene. The ends were cut back, 4 bases at V and 2 bases at J, with 24 bases in the middle. The CDR3 runs 19 residues. In DNA form, the CDR3 reads TGTGCTAGTGGTTCCAACCCTCAAATAGTCGTCTCCACCTACAATGAGCAGTTCTTC. As protein: CASGSNPQIVVSTYNEQFF.

The chain joins TRBV7-6 to TRBJ2-7; D not resolved. Trimming took 5 bases from V and 0 from J, leaving 17 bases between them. The CDR3 sequence is 16 residues long. Germline CDR1 reads SGHVS; CDR2 reads FNYEAQ. Here the CDR3 DNA reads TGTGCCAGCAGCCCAACCCGAACCTCTAGCTCCTACGAGCAGTACTTC. Its protein is CASSPTRTSSSYEQYF.

For the CDR3, the DNA is TGTGCCATCAGTGAAATCCAGGGCCGACTCTCTGGAAACACCATATATTTT. This translates into CAISEIQGRLSGNTIYF. The chain has TRBV10-3 and TRBJ1-3, with D perhaps matching TRBD1 (5 bases). Germline V gene sequence: CDR1 ENHRY, CDR2 SYGVKD. Trimming stripped 3 bases from V and 0 bases from J, with 15 bases between. The CDR3 runs to 17 residues.

CDR3 in amino acids: CASSSAGGATNEKLFF. The CDR3 DNA follows: TGTGCCAGCAGTTCCGCAGGGGGCGCGACTAATGAAAAACTGTTTTTT. J is TRBJ1-4 and V is TRBV27; 8 nucleotides agree with TRBD1. V trimming: 4 bases; J trimming: 2 bases; junction bases outside the gene matches: 6. The CDR3 runs to 16 residues. Germline lookup yields CDR1 MNHEY and CDR2 SMNVEV (reference sequence).

This clone was detected only once. The CDR3 is CASRLAGGKNIQYF. Here the CDR3 DNA reads TGTGCCAGCAGACTAGCGGGAGGGAAAAACATTCAGTACTTC. The V and J genes are TRBV5-4 and TRBJ2-4; the match to TRBD2 covers 13 bases. V trimming: 5 bases; J trimming: 4 bases; junction bases outside the gene matches: 0. Germline V gives CDR1 SGHNT, CDR2 YYREEE (reference sequence). CDR3 length: 14 amino acids.

The genes are TRBV7-2 and TRBJ2-1, with 10 bases fitting TRBD2. The CDR3 has 16 residues. The germline CDR1 and CDR2 sequences are SGHTA and FQGNSA. The V gene end was trimmed by 6 bases and the J gene end by 6 bases; junction bases not matched to a gene: 11. Here the CDR3 reads CASRKSGRTSGNEQFF. The CDR3 nucleotides read TGTGCCAGCAGGAAAAGTGGTCGGACTAGCGGCAATGAGCAGTTCTTC. The complete variable domain, with remaining parts taken from reference TRBV7-2 and TRBJ2-1, reads GAGVSQSPSNKVTEKGKDVELRCDPISGHTALYWYRQSLGQGLEFLIYFQGNSAPDKSGLPSDRFSAERTGGSVSTLTIQRTQQEDSAVYLCASRKSGRTSGNEQFFGPGTRLTVL.

The V gene is TRBV5-1, the J gene TRBJ2-7; 9 nucleotides match TRBD1. Per germline, CDR1 SGHRS and CDR2 YFSETQ. This CDR3 comprises 13 residues. Trimming removed 4 bases from V and 6 bases from J; junction bases left unmatched: 5. In nucleotides, the CDR3 is TGCGCCAGCAGCGCCGGACAGGGGAGCGAGCAGTACTTC. Its protein product is CASSAGQGSEQYF.

The chain combines TRBV1 with TRBJ2-7; the table's D call TRBD1 went unverified against the DNA. TRBV1 counts as a pseudogene. This CDR3 contains 16 residues. CDR3 loop: CTSSQDSHGTFHEQYF. The CDR3 DNA is TGCACCAGCAGCCAAGATTCCCACGGGACATTCCACGAGCAGTACTTC.

This rearrangement joins TRBV5-1 to TRBJ2-1, with D possibly being TRBD2 (6 bases). CDR1 is SGHRS and CDR2 is YFSETQ in the germline V gene. The CDR3 runs to 15 residues. V lost 1 base and J lost 2, with 10 bases in between. The CDR3 region is CASSLNGGTYNEQFF. The DNA for the CDR3 is TGCGCCAGCAGCTTGAACGGGGGAACCTACAATGAGCAGTTCTTC.

This sequence joins TRBV19 and TRBJ1-2, with TRBD1 identical over 7 bases. Looked up from germline, CDR1 is LNHDA and CDR2 is SQIVND (reference sequence). The CDR3 loop spans 16 amino acids. With V trimmed by 1 base and J by 4 bases, 9 bases remained unmatched. The CDR3 loop reads CASSIAWDSGSYGYTF. The CDR3 nucleotides read TGTGCCAGTAGTATAGCTTGGGACAGTGGGAGCTATGGCTACACCTTC.

This chain uses TRBV28 with TRBJ2-7; 11 bases line up with TRBD2. The CDR3 is 13 residues long. From germline, CDR1 is MDHEN and CDR2 SYDVKM. Trimming took 8 bases from V and 4 from J; bases not matched to a gene: 4. The CDR3 DNA is TGTGCCAGCTTGCTAGCGGGAGGATACGAGCAGTACTTC. Its translation: CASLLAGGYEQYF.

This chain connects TRBV3-1 (or the pseudogene TRBV3-2) to TRBJ2-5, with 9 bases identical to TRBD2. V dropped 0 bases and J dropped 1; count of bases not matched to a gene: 6. The CDR3 runs to 17 residues. The germline V gene encodes CDR1 LGHDT and CDR2 YNNKEL (reference sequence). The CDR3 protein is CASSQDRLAGTQETQYF. In DNA form, the CDR3 reads TGTGCCAGCAGCCAAGATCGCCTAGCGGGGACCCAAGAGACCCAGTACTTC.